The TCR beta chain under discussion was sequenced for a study of T cells in Graves' hyperthyroidism and ophthalmopathy. Study-level points and caveats: For ophthalmopathy, model prediction preceded onset by a median 6.5 months. Clonotypes that were expanded in thyroid above 0.001 mostly appeared in blood too.

Deletions cut 3 bases from V and 0 bases from J, with 11 bases between. CDR3 length: 15 amino acids. Germline CDR1 is LGHDT and CDR2 is YNNKEL (reference sequence). TCR beta CDR3 regions were amplified from RNA transcripts. HTBI primers drove first-round RT-PCR of the TCR CDR3. TCRdb analysed the multiplex PCR reads with MiXCR anew, one entry per CDR3 protein. The data contain approximately 510,000 distinct CDR3 sequences, 40% to 50% of them singletons. This clonotype was picked up many times. Its antigen is currently unknown. The gene calls are TRBV3-1 and TRBJ1-2; D is undetermined. The sequence was obtained from an adult woman with Graves' disease, either hyperthyroidism or ophthalmopathy (not recorded which). The sample consisted of peripheral blood or thyroid tissue (not recorded which). CDR3 sequence: CASSQDLGANYGYTF. The CDR3 DNA sequence: TGTGCCAGCAGCCAGGATCTCGGGGCTAACTATGGCTACACCTTC.